In its sample, the clone carrying this T cell receptor beta chain was seen many times. This CDR3 region has 13 residues. Germline CDR1 reads SEHNR; CDR2 reads FQNEAQ (reference sequence). Trimming stripped 3 bases from V and 8 bases from J, with 11 bases between. The sample is drawn from a study of human T cells and chemical hapten exposure. The wider study: Skin on the upper inner arm, about 2 cm by about 2 cm in size, was sensitized with 2% DPC. It was small differences in pooled library volume that mainly caused per-sample TCR yields to vary.

The time point was: patch test 1, 2 weeks after DPC sensitization. Treatment here: therapeutic diphenylcyclopropenone sensitization with weekly scalp DPC. Total RNA extraction was carried out from unfractionated whole blood. TCRdb independently ran MiXCR on the RACE reads; one entry per CDR3 protein. The table has around 44,000 distinct CDR3 sequences, over 3.5% seen once. The input for sequencing was whole blood, taken in connection with sensitization to the hapten diphenylcyclopropenone (DPC). The chain employs TRBV7-9 and TRBJ2-1, with D possibly matching TRBD2 (6 bases). The clonotype was recovered from a man aged 50-59 years with alopecia areata. Some clones in this sample may be carry-over from other donors' samples. The CDR3 DNA follows: TGTGCCAGCAGCTTCCCCGGGACTTATGAGCAGTTCTTC. It specifies CASSFPGTYEQFF. The full variable domain, completed using reference TRBV7-9 and TRBJ2-1, is DTGVSQNPRHKITKRGQNVTFRCDPISEHNRLYWYRQTLGQGPEFLTYFQNEAQLEKSRLLSDRFSAERPKGSFSTLEIQRTEQGDSAMYLCASSFPGTYEQFFGPGTRLTVL.